This is a list of T cell receptor beta chains from one sample in a study of pediatric ulcerative colitis. Measured with immunoSEQ multiplex PCR; TCRdb has only the in-frame clones, and not every one. The sample records fewer than 40,000 clones, roughly 78% being singletons. The specimen was blood. The receptors originated from a boy under 18 with severe ulcerative colitis. Both conserved end residues are trimmed from each CDR3. Fields, in order: J gene, V gene, CDR3 protein.

TRBJ1-1,TRBV11-3,ASSLDSLNTEAF
TRBJ2-7,TRBV19,ASGSQQGYEQY
TRBJ2-7,TRBV4-1,ASSLSFSSEQY
TRBJ2-1,TRBV7-9,ASSLDPDNEQF
TRBJ2-2,TRBV5-5,ASSFRNTGELF
TRBJ1-5,TRBV18,ASSPGQGYSNQPQH
TRBJ1-6,TRBV6-1,ASSEELGGEGLFSPLH
TRBJ1-6,TRBV9,ASTPSTGAYYNSPLH
TRBJ1-2,TRBV6-1,ASSGRSLNGYT
TRBJ1-2,TRBV29-1,SVRGEDRGNGYT
TRBJ1-1,TRBV6-5,ASSFEGNTEAF
TRBJ2-5,TRBV9,ASSLSGYQETQY